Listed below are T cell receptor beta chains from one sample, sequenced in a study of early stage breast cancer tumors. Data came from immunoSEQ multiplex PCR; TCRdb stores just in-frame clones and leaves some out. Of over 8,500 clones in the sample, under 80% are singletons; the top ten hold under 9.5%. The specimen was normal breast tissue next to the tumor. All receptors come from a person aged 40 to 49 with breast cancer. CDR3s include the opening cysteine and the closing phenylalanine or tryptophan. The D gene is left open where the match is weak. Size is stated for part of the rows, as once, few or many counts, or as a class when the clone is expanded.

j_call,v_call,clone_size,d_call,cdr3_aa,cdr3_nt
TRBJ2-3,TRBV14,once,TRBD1,CASSQRQGSTQYF,TGTGCCAGCAGCCAGAGACAGGGAAGTACGCAGTATTTT
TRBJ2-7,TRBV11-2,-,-,CASSQSPSSYEQYF,TGTGCCAGCAGCCAAAGCCCGAGCTCCTACGAGCAGTACTTC
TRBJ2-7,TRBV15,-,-,CATSRDFSSTAGQYF,TGTGCCACCAGCAGAGATTTTTCCAGTACAGCGGGGCAGTACTTC
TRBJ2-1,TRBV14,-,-,CASSQDSRHQLKIDEQFF,TGTGCCAGCAGCCAAGATAGTCGGCACCAACTGAAGATCGATGAGCAGTTCTTC
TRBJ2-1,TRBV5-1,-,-,CASGLRTGPYNEQFF,TGCGCCAGCGGACTTCGGACCGGACCCTACAATGAGCAGTTCTTC
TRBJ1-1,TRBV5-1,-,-,CASSLEGRTEAFF,TGCGCCAGCAGCTTGGAAGGGCGGACTGAAGCTTTCTTT
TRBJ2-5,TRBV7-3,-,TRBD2,CASSLGTSGQETQYF,TGTGCCAGCAGCCTAGGGACTAGCGGGCAAGAGACCCAGTACTTC
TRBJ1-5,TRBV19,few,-,CASSTEANQPQHF,TGTGCCAGTTCGACGGAGGCCAATCAGCCCCAGCATTTT
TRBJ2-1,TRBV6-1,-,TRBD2,CASSEATSGSTEQFF,TGTGCCAGCAGTGAAGCGACTAGCGGGAGTACTGAGCAGTTCTTC
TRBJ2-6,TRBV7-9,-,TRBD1,CASSLGTGNSGANVLTF,TGTGCCAGCAGCTTGGGGACAGGGAACTCTGGGGCCAACGTCCTGACTTTC
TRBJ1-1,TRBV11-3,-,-,CASSLSGSMNTEAFF,TGTGCCAGCAGCTTATCTGGGAGTATGAACACCGAAGCTTTCTTT
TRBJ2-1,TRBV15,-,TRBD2,CATSPRTSTYNEQFF,TGTGCCACCAGTCCTAGGACTAGCACCTACAATGAGCAGTTCTTC
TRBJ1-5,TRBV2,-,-,CASSDDGRNQPQHF,TGTGCCAGCAGTGATGACGGGCGCAATCAGCCCCAGCATTTT
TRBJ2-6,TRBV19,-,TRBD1,CASRRTGGAGANVLTF,TGTGCCAGTAGGCGGACAGGGGGAGCTGGGGCCAACGTCCTGACTTTC
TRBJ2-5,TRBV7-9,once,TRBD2,CASSYGGSQETQYF,TGTGCCAGCAGCTACGGGGGGTCCCAAGAGACCCAGTACTTC
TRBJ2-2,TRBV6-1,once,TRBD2,CASSDLAASNTGELFF,TGTGCCAGCAGTGACCTAGCGGCTTCGAACACCGGGGAGCTGTTTTTT
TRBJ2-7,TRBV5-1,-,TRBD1,CASSWNRGPYEQYF,TGCGCCAGCAGCTGGAACAGGGGGCCCTACGAGCAGTACTTC
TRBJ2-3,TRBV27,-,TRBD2,CASSLLSGRARDTQYF,TGTGCCAGCAGTTTATTAAGCGGGAGGGCCAGAGATACGCAGTATTTT
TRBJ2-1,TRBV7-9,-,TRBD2,CASSSGDYGNEQFF,TGTGCCAGCAGCTCCGGGGACTACGGCAATGAGCAGTTCTTC
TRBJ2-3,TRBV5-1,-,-,CASSPERLTDTQYF,TGCGCCAGCAGCCCTGAAAGACTCACAGATACGCAGTATTTT
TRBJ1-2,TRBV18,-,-,CASSERADGYTF,TGTGCCAGCTCAGAGCGGGCAGATGGCTACACCTTC
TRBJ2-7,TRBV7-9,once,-,CASSAISGQLSYEQYF,TGTGCCAGCAGCGCCATTAGTGGTCAGCTCTCCTACGAGCAGTACTTC
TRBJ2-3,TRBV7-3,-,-,CASSQASTDTQYF,TGTGCCAGCAGCCAGGCCAGCACAGATACGCAGTATTTT
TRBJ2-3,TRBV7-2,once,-,CASSLVGADTQYF,TGTGCCAGCAGCTTAGTTGGCGCAGATACGCAGTATTTT
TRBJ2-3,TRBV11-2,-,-,CASSSAADTQYF,TGTGCCAGCAGCTCAGCGGCAGATACGCAGTATTTT
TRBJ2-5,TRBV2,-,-,CASLRRVGETQYF,TGTGCCAGCCTCAGGAGGGTAGGGGAGACCCAGTACTTC
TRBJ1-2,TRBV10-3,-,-,CAISESERNYGYTF,TGTGCCATCAGTGAGTCCGAACGGAACTATGGCTACACCTTC
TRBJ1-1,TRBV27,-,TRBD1,CASSLGPGQGEAFF,TGTGCCAGCAGTTTAGGTCCGGGACAGGGCGAAGCTTTCTTT
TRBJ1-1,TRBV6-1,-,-,CASKVKNTEAFF,TGTGCCAGCAAGGTAAAGAACACTGAAGCTTTCTTT
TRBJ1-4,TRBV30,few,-,CACPVPTNEKLFF,TGTGCCTGTCCAGTACCAACTAATGAAAAACTGTTTTTT
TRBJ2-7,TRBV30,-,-,CAWSRSYARSYEQYF,TGTGCCTGGAGCCGGTCGTATGCAAGGTCTTACGAGCAGTACTTC
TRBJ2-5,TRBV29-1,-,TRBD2,CSVEDLGGYSGRAQETQYF,TGCAGCGTTGAAGATCTAGGGGGATATAGCGGGAGGGCCCAAGAGACCCAGTACTTC
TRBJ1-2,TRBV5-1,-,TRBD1,CASSLGTGGNYGYTF,TGCGCCAGCAGCTTGGGGACAGGGGGTAACTATGGCTACACCTTC
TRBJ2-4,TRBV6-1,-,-,CASSEKGVRIQGDQNIQYF,TGTGCCAGCAGTGAAAAGGGGGTCAGAATCCAGGGCGACCAAAACATTCAGTACTTC
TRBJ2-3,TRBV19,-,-,CASSRAEREDTQYF,TGTGCCAGTAGTAGGGCGGAGAGGGAAGATACGCAGTATTTT
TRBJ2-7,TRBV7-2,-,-,CASSLYASSYEQYF,TGTGCCAGCAGCTTATACGCAAGCTCCTACGAGCAGTACTTC
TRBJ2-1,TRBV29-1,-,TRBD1,CSVGGRQGSNEQFF,TGCAGCGTTGGGGGTCGACAGGGTAGCAATGAGCAGTTCTTC
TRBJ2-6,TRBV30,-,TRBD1,CAWTAQGWVSGANVLTF,TGTGCCTGGACCGCACAGGGGTGGGTCTCTGGGGCCAACGTCCTGACTTTC
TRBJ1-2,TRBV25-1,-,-,CASSDTFYGYTF,TGTGCCAGCAGTGATACCTTCTATGGCTACACCTTC
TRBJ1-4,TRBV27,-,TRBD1,CASSFYRGQALGGLFF,TGTGCCAGCAGTTTCTACCGTGGACAGGCCCTGGGGGGACTGTTTTTT
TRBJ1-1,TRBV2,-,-,CASRGGLHNTEAFF,TGTGCCAGCCGGGGGGGCTTGCATAACACTGAAGCTTTCTTT
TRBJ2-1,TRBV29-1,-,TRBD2,CSVLPERGGFVGQFF,TGCAGCGTACTACCGGAGCGGGGGGGGTTTGTTGGGCAGTTCTTC
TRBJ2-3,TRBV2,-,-,CARQGQQGVDTQYF,TGTGCCAGGCAGGGTCAACAGGGAGTTGATACGCAGTATTTT
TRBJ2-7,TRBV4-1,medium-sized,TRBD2,CASRGGNYEQYF,TGCGCCAGCAGGGGAGGGAACTACGAGCAGTACTTC
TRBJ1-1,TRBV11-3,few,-,CASSLDDRDPRPAFF,TGTGCCAGCAGCTTAGACGACCGGGACCCCAGGCCGGCTTTCTTT
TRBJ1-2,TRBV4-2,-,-,CASSQDRGRGGYGYTF,TGTGCCAGCAGCCAAGATAGGGGACGAGGGGGCTATGGCTACACCTTC
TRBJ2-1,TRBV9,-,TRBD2,CASSKTSGRKDEQFF,TGTGCCAGCAGCAAGACTAGCGGGAGGAAGGATGAGCAGTTCTTC
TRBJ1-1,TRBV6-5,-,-,CASSYSSRFFF,TGTGCCAGCAGTTACTCCAGTCGATTTTTCTTT